Listed here is a single T cell receptor beta chain. This specimen comes from a study of shared clonotypes between healthy human individuals. In the study overall: Researchers assigned three CD4 naive, three CD4 memory, two CD8 naive and one CD8 memory plate to each donor.

The split of CD4+ cells yielded CD45RA+ naive and CD45RA-negative memory subsets. CDR3 length: 16 amino acids. Looked up from germline, CDR1 is SGHTA and CDR2 is FQGNSA. V was trimmed by 3 bases and J by 3 bases, leaving 18 bases between them. Researchers divided each subset's genomic DNA evenly across several immunoSEQ plates. TCRdb keeps only in-frame clones here, not all; method: immunoSEQ multiplex PCR. The data contain approximately 2.5 million clones, 90% to 95% of them singletons. The chain couples TRBV7-2 to TRBJ2-7, with D maybe TRBD2 (6 bases). The TCR comes from a man aged 18 to 29 in good health. The specimen sequenced was naive CD4+ T cells sorted from blood. Stated subset: CD45RA+ positively selected. The DNA of the CDR3 is TGTGCCAGCAGCTTTTCAATAGCGGATTTGAGCTACGAGCAGTACTTC. It encodes CASSFSIADLSYEQYF.